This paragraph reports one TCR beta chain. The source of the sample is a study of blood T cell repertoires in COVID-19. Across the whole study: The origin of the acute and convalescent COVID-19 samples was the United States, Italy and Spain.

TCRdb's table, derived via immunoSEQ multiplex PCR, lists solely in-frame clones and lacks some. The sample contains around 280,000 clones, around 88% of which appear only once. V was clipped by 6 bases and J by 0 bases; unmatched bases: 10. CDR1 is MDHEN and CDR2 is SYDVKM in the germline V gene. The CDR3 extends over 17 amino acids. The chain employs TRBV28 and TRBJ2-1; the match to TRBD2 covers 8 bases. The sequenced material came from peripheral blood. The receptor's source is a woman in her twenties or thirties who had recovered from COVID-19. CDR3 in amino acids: CASRPPSGSFSYNEQFF. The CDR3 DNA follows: TGTGCCAGCAGGCCCCCCAGCGGGAGTTTCTCCTACAATGAGCAGTTCTTC.